The clone carrying this TCR beta chain has ten or more counts. Its antigen is unknown. A universal primer site was incorporated via template switching, and the cDNA contained unique molecular identifiers. TCRdb ran MiXCR on the 5' RACE reads and lists one entry per CDR3 protein. The table lists 400,000 or so distinct CDR3 sequences, roughly 9% of them singletons. J was trimmed by 2 bases and V by 3 bases; bases with no gene match: 4. The CDR3 runs 16 residues. Germline CDR1 reads SGHRS; CDR2 reads YFSETQ. This record comes from a study of identical twins. General study results and limits: Conclusions rested on cross-sectional statistics rather than following the same donors.

Sequencing used naive T cells sorted from blood. This sequence joins TRBV5-1 and TRBJ2-2; 10 bases line up with TRBD2. This receptor was identified in a woman aged 45-59 years in good health. For the CDR3, the DNA is TGCGCCAGCAGCTCTCTAGCGGGAGTTAACACCGGGGAGCTGTTTTTT. Its protein is CASSSLAGVNTGELFF.